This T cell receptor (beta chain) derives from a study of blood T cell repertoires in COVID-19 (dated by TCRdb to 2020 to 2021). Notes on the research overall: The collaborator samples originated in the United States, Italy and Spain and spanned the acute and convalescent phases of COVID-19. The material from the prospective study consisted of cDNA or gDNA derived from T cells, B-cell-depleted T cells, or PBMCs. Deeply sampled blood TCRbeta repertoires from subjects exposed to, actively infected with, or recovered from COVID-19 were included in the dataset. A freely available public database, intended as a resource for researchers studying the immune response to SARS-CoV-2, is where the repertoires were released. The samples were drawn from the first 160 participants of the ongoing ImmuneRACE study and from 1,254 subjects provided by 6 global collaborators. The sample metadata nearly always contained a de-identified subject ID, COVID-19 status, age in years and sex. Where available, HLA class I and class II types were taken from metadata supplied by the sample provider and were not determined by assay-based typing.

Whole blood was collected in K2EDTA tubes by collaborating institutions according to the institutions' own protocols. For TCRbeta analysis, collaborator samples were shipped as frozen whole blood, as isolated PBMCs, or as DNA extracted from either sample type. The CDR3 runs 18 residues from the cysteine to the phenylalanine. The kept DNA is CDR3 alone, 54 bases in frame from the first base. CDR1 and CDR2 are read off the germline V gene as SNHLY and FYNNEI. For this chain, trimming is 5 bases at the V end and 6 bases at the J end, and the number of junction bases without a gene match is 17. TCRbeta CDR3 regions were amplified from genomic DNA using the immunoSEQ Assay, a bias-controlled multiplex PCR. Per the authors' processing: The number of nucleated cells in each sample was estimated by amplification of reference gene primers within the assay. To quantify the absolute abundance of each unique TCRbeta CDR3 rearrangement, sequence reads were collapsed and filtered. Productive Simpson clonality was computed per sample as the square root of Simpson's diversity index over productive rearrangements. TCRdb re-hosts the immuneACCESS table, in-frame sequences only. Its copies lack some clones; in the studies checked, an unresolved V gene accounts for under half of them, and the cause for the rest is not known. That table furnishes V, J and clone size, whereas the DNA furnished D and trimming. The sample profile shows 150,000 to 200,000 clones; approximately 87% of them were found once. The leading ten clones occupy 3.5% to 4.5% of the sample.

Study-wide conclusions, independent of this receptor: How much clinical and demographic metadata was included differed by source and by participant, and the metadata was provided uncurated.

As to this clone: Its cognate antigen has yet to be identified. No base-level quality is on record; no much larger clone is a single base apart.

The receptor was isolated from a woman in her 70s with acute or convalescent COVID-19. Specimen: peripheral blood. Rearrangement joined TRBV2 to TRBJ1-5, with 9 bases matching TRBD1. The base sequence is TGTGCCAGCAGTCAATCTGGGACAGGGAAGGCGGTTGGTCAGCCCCAGCATTTT. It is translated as CASSQSGTGKAVGQPQHF.